This TCR beta chain was obtained from a study of T-cell reconstitution after alpha-beta-depleted transplantation in children. Study-wide findings and caveats: Reportedly, alpha-beta T cells present about two months post-transplant originated from several hundred expanded clones of graft origin. T-cell counts and diversity at one year post-transplant came mainly from newly produced T cells.

Unique molecular identifiers were incorporated during preparation of the TCRbeta library. TCRdb re-called the PCR reads through MiXCR, storing one row per CDR3 protein. Of about 340,000 distinct CDR3 sequences in the sample, roughly 15% are singletons; the top ten hold about 41%. In the case of this clonotype: The antigen is not known.

The sequence came from a male patient aged 2-10 years who had a stem cell transplant for acute lymphoblastic leukemia, so the T cells may come from the graft donor. This specimen was PBMCs, mostly from graft donor cells, taken 360 days after TCRalphabeta/CD19-depleted stem cell transplant.

CDR3 nucleotide sequence: TGTGCCAGCGCCCCCGGGTTTCTCTCCTACAATGAGCAGTTCTTC. Residues: CASAPGFLSYNEQFF. This chain links TRBV4-2 with TRBJ2-1; no clear D gene. Germline lookup yields CDR1 LGHNA and CDR2 YNFKEQ. The length of the CDR3 is 15 residues. Trimming stripped 8 bases from V and 0 bases from J, with 14 bases between.